This T cell receptor beta chain was found in a study of identifying expanded T cells in peripheral blood. A note on this clone: No antigen is known for it.

During the collection period, no donor immune events like infections were recorded. Profiling relied on immunoSEQ multiplex PCR, and the TCRdb table lists in-frame clones only, not all of them. The sample has about 100,000 clones, over 70% seen once. Study-wide findings and caveats: Roughly 1.2 clones differed between technical replicates, versus roughly 17 and 20 over time.

The CDR3 length is 13 residues. Germline V CDR1 and CDR2: GTSNPN, SVGIG (reference sequence). V shed 0 bases, J shed 7 bases, and the junction held 2 bases outside the gene matches. This chain uses TRBV30 with TRBJ2-5, with 10 bases aligning to TRBD1. The sequence derives from a person aged 18 to 75 in good health. Sequenced sample: blood. CDR3 in DNA: TGTGCCTGGAGTGTCGGACAGGGGGGGACCCAGTACTTC. This sequence encodes CAWSVGQGGTQYF.